The 25 T cell receptor beta chains below come from one sample, sequenced in a study of beta chain features in type 1 diabetes. Study-level points and caveats: Type 1 diabetes patients had moderately but significantly shorter TCRB CDR3s in all four CD4+ subsets.

Expressed TCRB transcripts were sequenced after all isolated RNA was converted to cDNA. Method: immunoSEQ multiplex PCR; TCRdb's copy keeps in-frame clones and lacks some. The sample contains 600,000 or so clones, roughly 12% of which appear only once. These TCRs' antigens remain unknown. Sequencing was performed on naive CD4+ T cells from blood. Receptors were obtained from a young man with type 1 diabetes.

Turning to this clone: The sample contains more than one DNA sequence encoding this CDR3. The chain joins TRBV4-3 to TRBJ2-7; a weak D match, TRBD2 (5 bases). The V gene's germline CDR1 is LGHNA and CDR2 YSLEER. Trimming pared 1 base from V and 0 bases from J, leaving 10 bases between. The CDR3 consists of 15 residues. CDR3 in amino acids: CASSQVPGDSYEQYF. The CDR3 DNA reads TGCGCCAGCAGCCAAGTACCCGGGGACTCCTACGAGCAGTACTTC.

This chain links TRBV6-6 with TRBJ1-5; the D is unclear. Germline V CDR1 and CDR2: MNHNY, SVGAGI (reference sequence). The CDR3 length is 13 residues. V was clipped by 8 bases and J by 5 bases, with 13 bases between them. CDR3 region: CASAWGRDQPQHF. DNA of the CDR3: TGTGCCAGCGCCTGGGGAAGGGATCAGCCCCAGCATTTT.

The J gene is TRBJ1-3, the V gene TRBV7-8; TRBD1 aligns across 9 bases. This CDR3 spans 18 amino acids. V lost 4 bases, J lost 0 bases, and 10 bases stayed unmatched. The germline V gene has CDR1 SGHVS and CDR2 FQNEAQ. The CDR3 DNA is TGTGCCAGCAGCTATCGATCGGGACAGGGAACCTCTGGAAACACCATATATTTT. This gives the protein CASSYRSGQGTSGNTIYF.

This clone was found a few times. Other DNA sequences in this sample translate to the same CDR3. The J gene is TRBJ1-5, the V gene TRBV2; the D is unclear. V dropped 8 bases and J dropped 1 base, with 12 bases sitting between them. This CDR3 has 14 residues. Germline CDR1 and CDR2: SNHLY and FYNNEI. The CDR3 is CASGLGSSNQPQHF. The CDR3 DNA reads as TGTGCCAGCGGGTTGGGGAGCAGCAATCAGCCCCAGCATTTT.

This rearrangement joins TRBV13 to TRBJ2-3; TRBD1 aligns across 8 bases. Trimming at V came to 1 base and at J to 5 bases, leaving 8 bases not matched to a gene. The length of the CDR3 is 16 residues. CDR1 and CDR2 from the germline V gene are PRHDT and FYEKMQ (reference sequence). The CDR3 nucleotides read TGTGCCAGCAGCTTAGCCCTCGACAGGGGTGGAGATACGCAGTATTTT. Translated, it gives CASSLALDRGGDTQYF.

The chain employs TRBV7-2 and TRBJ2-6; D is unresolved. Germline V gives CDR1 SGHTA, CDR2 FQGNSA. Between the trimmed V and J ends, which lost 5 bases and 0 bases, there was a span of 14 bases. This CDR3 contains 17 residues. The CDR3 nucleotides are TGTGCCAGCAGCCTAATACCGGCCGGCTCTGGGGCCAACGTCCTGACTTTC. As protein: CASSLIPAGSGANVLTF.

This chain links TRBV5-6 with TRBJ2-1; D is unclear. V was trimmed by 0 bases and J by 7 bases, leaving 2 bases between them. Looked up from germline, CDR1 is SGHDT and CDR2 is YYEEEE. This CDR3 comprises 11 residues. The CDR3 is CASSLENEQFF. CDR3 in DNA: TGTGCCAGCAGCTTGGAAAATGAGCAGTTCTTC.

This sequence joins TRBV6-1 and TRBJ1-2, with D unclear. CDR3 length equals 12 residues. Germline loops: CDR1 MNHNS, CDR2 SASEGT. V lost 6 bases to trimming and J lost 6 bases, with 11 bases between them. The DNA for the CDR3 is TGTGCCAGCAGGGTAACAGTCGATGGCTACACCTTC. As protein: CASRVTVDGYTF.

This clone came up a few times. The chain joins TRBV7-8 to TRBJ2-5; D may be TRBD2 (5 bases). V was shortened by 1 base and J by 1 base, with 16 bases between the two germline ends. This CDR3 is 17 amino acids long. Germline CDR1 is SGHVS and CDR2 is FQNEAQ. The CDR3 loop reads CASSLVRVRAAQETQYF. The CDR3 nucleotides are TGTGCCAGCAGCTTAGTTCGTGTGCGAGCGGCCCAAGAGACCCAGTACTTC.

This clone was counted only a few times. The rearrangement joins TRBV4-3 to TRBJ1-6; D remains unclear. Germline CDR1 LGHNA, CDR2 YSLEER. V gave up 6 bases and J gave up 8 bases, with 14 bases separating them. The CDR3 contains 14 residues. The CDR3 DNA reads as TGCGCCAGCAGTTTCACTGGTGTTGATTCACCCCTCCACTTT. Its translation is CASSFTGVDSPLHF.

J is TRBJ2-2 and V is TRBV10-2, with 7 positions matching TRBD1. This CDR3 contains 14 residues. Germline CDR1 is WSHSY and CDR2 is SAAADI. J gave up 5 bases and V 4 bases, and 4 bases lay outside the gene matches. CDR3 DNA sequence: TGCGCCAGCAGTGCGACAGGGTTTACCGGGGAGCTGTTTTTT. Translation gives CASSATGFTGELFF.

The genes are TRBV10-3 and TRBJ1-2, with D tentatively TRBD1 (5 bases). The length of the CDR3 is 12 residues. CDR1 and CDR2 from the germline V gene are ENHRY and SYGVKD. The V end was cut by 10 bases, the J end by 7 bases, with 16 bases between. The CDR3 DNA reads TGTGCCAGCAGGGACCTGAGTGGTGGCTACACCTTC. Encoded protein: CASRDLSGGYTF.

This clone has only a few counts. This sequence joins TRBV7-3 and TRBJ2-5, with 9 bases that match TRBD2. J lost 1 base, V lost 5 bases, and 8 bases had no gene match. Looked up from germline, CDR1 is SGHTA and CDR2 is FQGTGA. The CDR3 runs 16 residues. CDR3 protein: CASSLGTSSRQETQYF. The DNA of the CDR3 is TGTGCCAGCAGCCTAGGGACTAGCTCCCGCCAAGAGACCCAGTACTTC.

J is TRBJ2-7 and V is TRBV6-5, with 7 bases that match TRBD1. Per the germline V gene, CDR1 is MNHEY and CDR2 is SVGAGI. Trimming at V came to 2 bases and at J to 0 bases, leaving 4 bases not matched to a gene. The CDR3 is 15 amino acids. CDR3 region: CASSYGNRGSYEQYF. DNA of the CDR3: TGTGCCAGCAGTTACGGGAACAGGGGCTCCTACGAGCAGTACTTC.

The chain uses TRBV4-1 and TRBJ1-1; the D is unclear. Germline V gene sequence: CDR1 MGHRA, CDR2 YSYEKL. With 0 bases removed from V and 11 bases from J, the gap between germline ends came to 13 bases. The CDR3 totals 13 residues. The CDR3 loop is CASSQDQGPPAFF. CDR3 nucleotides: TGCGCCAGCAGCCAAGATCAAGGACCTCCGGCTTTCTTT.

J is TRBJ2-5 and V is TRBV9; D gene uncertain. CDR1 is SGDLS and CDR2 is YYNGEE in the germline V gene. This CDR3 comprises 15 residues. The V end was cut by 0 bases, the J end by 1 base, with 10 bases between. CDR3 loop: CASSVAGHLQETQYF. The CDR3 nucleotides are TGTGCCAGCAGCGTAGCGGGTCACCTCCAAGAGACCCAGTACTTC. Variable domain in full (rest from reference TRBV9 and TRBJ2-5): DSGVTQTPKHLITATGQRVTLRCSPRSGDLSVYWYQQSLDQGLQFLIQYYNGEERAKGNILERFSAQQFPDLHSELNLSSLELGDSALYFCASSVAGHLQETQYFGPGTRLLVL.

This clone showed up just a few times. The rearrangement links TRBV29-1 to TRBJ2-7; D not resolved. V gave up 1 base and J gave up 2 bases, with 9 bases separating them. Germline values: CDR1 SQVTM, CDR2 ANQGSEA. This CDR3 is 13 amino acids long. The CDR3 is CSVEAGVTYEQYF. CDR3 sequence (DNA): TGCAGCGTTGAAGCTGGGGTTACCTACGAGCAGTACTTC.

V gene TRBV10-3 combines with J gene TRBJ2-7, with 7 bases aligning to TRBD1. The CDR3 consists of 12 residues. J was trimmed by 2 bases and V by 8 bases; bases with no gene match: 3. CDR1 is ENHRY and CDR2 is SYGVKD in the germline V gene. DNA of the CDR3: TGTGCCATCGGGACAGCGACCTACGAGCAGTACTTC. Translated: CAIGTATYEQYF.

This clone was counted a few times. V and J are TRBV28 and TRBJ1-2; a possible D gene is TRBD1 (6 bases). Germline V gene data show CDR1 as MDHEN and CDR2 as SYDVKM. The germline V and J ends were trimmed by 6 bases and 4 bases, with 12 bases remaining between them. CDR3 size: 13 residues. The DNA of the CDR3 is TGTGCCAGCAGCCCGGACAGAGTCTATGGCTACACCTTC. Its translation: CASSPDRVYGYTF.

A note on this clone: Other DNA variants within this sample encode the same CDR3. This sequence joins TRBV18 and TRBJ2-3; 7 bases agree with TRBD1. The CDR3 has 13 amino acids. Per germline, CDR1 KGHSH and CDR2 LQKENI. The J segment lost 1 base and the V segment lost 6 bases, leaving 1 base of the junction unmatched. As DNA, the CDR3 is TGTGCCAGCTCCGGACAGGGCACAGATACGCAGTATTTT. The encoded protein is CASSGQGTDTQYF.

This clone was detected a few times. The chain combines TRBV5-1 with TRBJ2-5; perhaps TRBD2 as D (5 bases). The CDR3 covers 14 residues. Germline lookup yields CDR1 SGHRS and CDR2 YFSETQ. The V end was cut by 5 bases, the J end by 5 bases, with 16 bases between. CDR3 region: CASSSGISGETQYF. The CDR3 DNA is TGCGCCAGCAGTTCCGGGATTAGTGGGGAGACCCAGTACTTC.

Only a few counts were recorded for this clone. J is TRBJ1-1 and V is TRBV19; unclear D gene. Per germline, CDR1 LNHDA and CDR2 SQIVND (reference sequence). The CDR3 runs 13 residues. The V end lost 3 bases, the J end lost 4 bases, and 9 bases lay between the germline ends. In DNA form, the CDR3 reads TGTGCCAGTAGTATGCGGGATGCCACTGAAGCTTTCTTT. It specifies CASSMRDATEAFF. Looking up the rest from reference TRBV19 and TRBJ1-1 gives the full variable domain: DGGITQSPKYLFRKEGQNVTLSCEQNLNHDAMYWYRQDPGQGLRLIYYSQIVNDFQKGDIAEGYSVSREKKESFPLTVTSAQKNPTAFYLCASSMRDATEAFFGQGTRLTVV.

The chain combines TRBV18 with TRBJ1-6, with D possibly matching TRBD1 (6 bases). This CDR3 is built from 14 residues. Germline assignment: CDR1 KGHSH and CDR2 LQKENI. The V gene lost 2 bases and the J gene lost 9 bases, with 11 bases spanning the gap. Here the CDR3 reads CASSPGGPVSPLHF. CDR3 coding DNA: TGTGCCAGCTCACCAGGGGGCCCAGTTTCACCCCTCCACTTT.

Only a few counts were recorded for this clone. V usage is TRBV4-3 and J usage is TRBJ1-4; D is possibly TRBD1 (6 bases). With 3 bases removed from V and 3 bases from J, the gap between germline ends came to 11 bases. The CDR3 consists of 15 residues. Germline-derived CDR1 and CDR2 are LGHNA and YSLEER. The CDR3 sequence is CASSHRTEANEKLFF. In DNA form, the CDR3 reads TGCGCCAGCAGCCATCGGACAGAAGCTAATGAAAAACTGTTTTTT.

The V gene is TRBV7-6, the J gene TRBJ2-1; 8 bases fit TRBD1. CDR1 is SGHVS and CDR2 is FNYEAQ in the germline V gene. This CDR3 region has 15 residues. J lost 10 bases, V lost 3 bases, and 11 bases had no gene match. DNA for the CDR3: TGTGCCAGCAGCTTGGATGGGACAGGACGAGGGGAGCAGTTCTTC. Its translation is CASSLDGTGRGEQFF.